This T cell receptor beta chain was sequenced for a study of CD8 T cells in ankylosing spondylitis (dated by TCRdb to the late 2010s). In the study overall: The study profiled T cell receptor beta repertoires in healthy donors and ankylosing spondylitis patients to find disease-linked TCR variants. Peripheral blood samples were taken, and synovial fluid was additionally collected from ankylosing spondylitis patients. The full study cohort comprised about 24 ankylosing spondylitis patients and 110 or so healthy donors.

As to this clonotype: What this receptor recognizes is not known. It has no much larger one-base neighbor in the sample; base qualities were not kept.

Reading the germline V gene (reference sequence) gives CDR1 PRHDT and CDR2 FYEKMQ. V sheds 4 bases and J sheds 0 bases, leaving 11 bases between their ends. The CDR3 runs 15 residues from the cysteine to the phenylalanine. Only the CDR3 region is kept as DNA, spanning 45 bases read in frame from base 1. Results the study describes overall, beyond this receptor: The disease-linked clones showed a CD8+ phenotype and occurred at relatively low frequencies in peripheral blood. The disease-linked clones were reported as significantly enriched in matched synovial fluid samples from ankylosing spondylitis patients. Blood from ankylosing spondylitis patients appeared to be characterized by a TCR beta motif made up of seven or eight highly homologous amino acid variants. Some motif variants had previously been reported in the synovial fluid and blood of reactive arthritis patients, which suggests shared mechanisms of disease initiation.

The data were produced on an Illumina HiSeq 2500. TCR beta libraries were prepared by quantitative 5'-RACE with molecular barcodes. For the original study's pipeline: Disease-linked TCR variants were identified with a new computational method built on a probabilistic model of VDJ rearrangement. TCRdb reanalyzed the raw reads on its own, using fastp at Q25 for trimming and MiXCR for clone calling, and kept in-frame beta chains. Records with the same CDR3 protein are collapsed into one entry carrying the most frequent genes and DNA. It is TCRdb's table, rather than the study itself, that gives the V and J calls and clone size. The sample table contains about 240,000 distinct CDR3 sequences; only one count was recorded for over 8.5% of them. Less than 7% of the sample lies in the top ten.

Recombination linked TRBV13 to TRBJ2-3; no D segment can be confidently identified. This clonotype was obtained from a male donor with ankylosing spondylitis or in good health (not recorded which). Sample: blood, either unsorted or a sorted T cell fraction (not recorded which). The nucleotide sequence is given as TGTGCCAGCAGCTCCTCGTACACAAGCACAGATACGCAGTATTTT. Translation gives CASSSSYTSTDTQYF.